What follows are 16 T cell receptor beta chains derived from one specimen sequenced in a study of molecular identifiers for immune sequencing clone quantification. Using its own MiXCR run on the PCR reads, TCRdb lists one record per CDR3 protein. The profile shows 350,000 or so distinct CDR3 sequences, 20% to 25% of them singletons. Sequences were obtained from naive CD8+ T cells from blood, with Jurkat cell RNA spiked in. As to subset: FACS-sorted CD8+CD4-CCR7+CD45RA+ naive T cells. The receptors originated from a human donor in good health. Some libraries in this study had Jurkat cell RNA spiked in.

The chain carries TRBV29-1 and TRBJ2-7; TRBD2 is a possible D gene (5 bases). CDR1 and CDR2 from the germline V gene are SQVTM and ANQGSEA. The CDR3 sequence is 11 residues long. V was clipped by 4 bases and J by 5 bases, with 9 bases between them. In DNA form, the CDR3 reads TGCAGCGTTGGACTAAACGACGAGCAGTACTTC. This codes for CSVGLNDEQYF.

Notes on this clonotype: A junction end diverges from the germline sequence, so it may reflect a read error. This chain connects TRBV27 to TRBJ2-3, with D tentatively TRBD1 (5 bases). CDR3 length: 13 residues. Per germline, CDR1 MNHEY and CDR2 SMNVEV (reference sequence). In DNA, the CDR3 is TGTGCCGGCAGGGCCCCAGGCACAGATACGCAGTATTTT. Protein sequence: CAGRAPGTDTQYF.

Note on this clonotype: This may stem from a read error, because a much larger clone lies one nucleotide away. The chain carries TRBV7-9 and TRBJ1-5, with no clear D. The CDR3 extends over 16 amino acids. With 0 bases removed from V and 0 bases from J, the gap between germline ends came to 9 bases. The germline V gene encodes CDR1 SEHNR and CDR2 FQNEAQ (reference sequence). The CDR3 reads CASSLAAAYSNQPQHF. The CDR3 nucleotides read TGTGCCAGCAGCTTAGCGGCCGCTTATAGCAATCAGCCCCAGCATTTT. Looking up the rest from reference TRBV7-9 and TRBJ1-5 gives the full variable domain: DTGVSQNPRHKITKRGQNVTFRCDPISEHNRLYWYRQTLGQGPEFLTYFQNEAQLEKSRLLSDRFSAERPKGSFSTLEIQRTEQGDSAMYLCASSLAAAYSNQPQHFGDGTRLSIL.

This clonotype was seen ten or more times. The rearrangement links TRBV12-3 or TRBV12-4 to TRBJ2-4, with D tentatively TRBD2 (6 bases). CDR3 size: 16 residues. Trimming took off 2 bases at V and 5 bases at J, with 16 bases between the two ends. The CDR3 DNA sequence: TGTGCCAGCAGTTTACACCACAAGGGAGGAGAAAACATTCAGTACTTC. It yields the protein CASSLHHKGGENIQYF.

Many counts were recorded for this clonotype. V is TRBV3-1 and J is TRBJ2-1; unclear D gene. CDR1 and CDR2 (germline): LGHDT, YNNKEL (reference sequence). Trimming pared 1 base from V and 6 bases from J, leaving 4 bases between. The CDR3 is 12 residues long. CDR3 bases: TGTGCCAGCAGCCAAGTAGTCAATGAGCAGTTCTTC. Protein: CASSQVVNEQFF.

Concerning this clonotype: A much larger clone lies one base from this, so it may be a read error. The rearrangement uses TRBV20-1 and TRBJ2-4, with 11 bases matching TRBD2. The length of the CDR3 is 14 residues. Unmatched junction bases numbered 2, after V lost 1 base and J lost 6 bases. Germline CDR1 DFQATT, CDR2 SNEGSKA (reference sequence). CDR3 nucleotides: TGCAGTGCTAGAGTTGGGACTAGCGGAAACATTCAGTACTTC. Protein product: CSARVGTSGNIQYF.

As concerns this clonotype: A read error is possible here, since a much larger clone lies one base away. The chain uses TRBV5-3 and TRBJ1-1, with 9 bases that match TRBD1. TRBV5-3 is an ORF, with its function uncertain. This CDR3 has 14 residues. Trimming cost V 8 bases and J 5 bases; bases outside gene matches: 10. The DNA for the CDR3 is TGTGCCAGCGGCTCGGAAGGGACAGGGACTGAAGCTTTCTTT. Its translation is CASGSEGTGTEAFF.

This clonotype has just a few counts. The gene calls are TRBV30 and TRBJ2-7, with 8 bases identical to TRBD1. The CDR3 sequence is 18 residues long. The germline gives CDR1 GTSNPN, CDR2 SVGIG (reference sequence). V gave up 2 bases and J gave up 7 bases; unmatched junction bases: 22. The CDR3 bases are TGTGCCTGGAGTACACGGGACAGGTCTTATTTTACCTTTCGTGAGCAGTACTTC. It encodes CAWSTRDRSYFTFREQYF.

This clonotype was detected only a few times. The CDR3 is CASRTVGRNQPQHF. The DNA for the CDR3 is TGTGCCAGCAGAACAGTAGGCCGAAATCAGCCCCAGCATTTT. The chain links TRBV6-1 to TRBJ1-5; D remains ambiguous. Germline loops: CDR1 MNHNS, CDR2 SASEGT. Trimming removed 6 bases at V and 4 bases at J, with 13 bases between. The CDR3 is 14 amino acids.

The rearrangement uses TRBV15 and TRBJ1-1; D is unresolved. Germline V gene lookup returns CDR1 LNHNV and CDR2 YYDKDF (reference sequence). The V end was cut by 5 bases, the J end by 3 bases, with 13 bases between. The CDR3 sequence is 14 residues long. DNA of the CDR3: TGTGCCACCAGCGGAGTAATTCGAGACACTGAAGCTTTCTTT. This encodes CATSGVIRDTEAFF.

This clonotype was observed at least ten times. As DNA, the CDR3 is TGTGCCAGCAGTTTATGGCAAGAGACCCAGTACTTC. Residues: CASSLWQETQYF. The chain uses TRBV28 and TRBJ2-5; D unresolved. This CDR3 has 12 residues. The germline V gene encodes CDR1 MDHEN and CDR2 SYDVKM. The V and J ends lost 0 bases and 2 bases respectively, with 1 base between them.

On this clonotype itself: A much larger clone is a single base away; this may be a read error. This chain links TRBV27 with TRBJ2-5; TRBD1 is a possible D gene (6 bases). CDR1 is MNHEY and CDR2 is SMNVEV in the germline V gene (reference sequence). Trimming cost V 3 bases and J 2 bases, with 10 bases left between them. This CDR3 comprises 14 residues. The chain's CDR3 is CASSFAGDQETQYF. CDR3 in DNA: TGTGCCAGCAGTTTCGCAGGGGATCAAGAGACCCAGTACTTC.

This clonotype was found many times. V and J are TRBV5-4 and TRBJ2-7; D not certain. CDR3 length equals 13 residues. Between the trimmed V and J ends, which lost 2 bases and 3 bases, there was a span of 9 bases. The germline V gene encodes CDR1 SGHNT and CDR2 YYREEE (reference sequence). DNA for the CDR3: TGTGCCAGCAGCTTTTCTTTAAGCTACGAGCAGTACTTC. It is translated as CASSFSLSYEQYF.

This clonotype appeared a few times. The chain couples TRBV7-2 to TRBJ2-7, with 7 bases matching TRBD1. With 5 bases clipped from V and 10 bases from J, the junction kept 17 bases outside the gene matches. The CDR3 has 15 residues. In germline, CDR1 is SGHTA, CDR2 FQGNSA. This CDR3 is CASSKTGYFTEGQYF. CDR3 in DNA: TGTGCCAGCAGCAAGACAGGGTACTTTACTGAGGGCCAGTACTTC. The whole variable domain, filled in from reference TRBV7-2 and TRBJ2-7, reads GAGVSQSPSNKVTEKGKDVELRCDPISGHTALYWYRQSLGQGLEFLIYFQGNSAPDKSGLPSDRFSAERTGGSVSTLTIQRTQQEDSAVYLCASSKTGYFTEGQYFGPGTRLTVT.

This sequence joins TRBV3-1 and TRBJ2-7; D possibly corresponds to TRBD2 (5 bases). The CDR3 covers 15 residues. CDR1 LGHDT and CDR2 YNNKEL come from the germline V gene (reference sequence). V was shortened by 3 bases and J by 0 bases, with 12 bases between the two germline ends. The CDR3 protein is CASSQDSARSYEQYF. CDR3 sequence (DNA): TGTGCCAGCAGCCAGGATAGCGCCCGCTCCTACGAGCAGTACTTC.

This clonotype was detected many times. J is TRBJ2-3 and V is TRBV7-9; TRBD2 agrees at 7 bases. The CDR3 contains 21 residues. CDR1 and CDR2 (germline): SEHNR, FQNEAQ (reference sequence). J gave up 0 bases and V 1 base, and 19 bases lay outside the gene matches. The DNA of the CDR3 is TGTGCCAGCAGCTTAGTTCGTATCGTGGCTAGCGGACCTTTCAGCACAGATACGCAGTATTTT. As protein: CASSLVRIVASGPFSTDTQYF. The full variable domain, completed using reference TRBV7-9 and TRBJ2-3, is DTGVSQNPRHKITKRGQNVTFRCDPISEHNRLYWYRQTLGQGPEFLTYFQNEAQLEKSRLLSDRFSAERPKGSFSTLEIQRTEQGDSAMYLCASSLVRIVASGPFSTDTQYFGPGTRLTVL.